This TCR delta chain was documented in a study of gamma-delta chains in newborns, infants, children. The wider study: Polyclonal expansion of innate γδ T cells after birth follows microbial exposure.

TCRdb re-analyzed the reads via CATT. The repertoire holds 2,000 to 3,000 delta-chain clones, with 5% to 7% as singletons. Turning to this clone: For this DNA, TCRdb reports the protein of a much larger clone, which diverges at residue 7, most likely from a read error; the protein presented here is translated directly from the DNA.

The CDR3 is 17 residues long. V was clipped by 2 bases and J by 0 bases, with 10 bases between them. The germline CDR1 and CDR2 sequences are GEAIGNYY and EKD. Sequencing was carried out using blood. This TCR was recovered from a child who was a newborn, infant or young child, either healthy, febrile or measles-vaccinated (not recorded which). The chain uses TRDV2 and TRDJ3, with no clear D. CDR3 nucleotides: TGTGCCTGTGACAAACTGTGGGACTCCTGGGACACCCGACAGATGTTTTTC. Translation: CACDKLWDSWDTRQMFF.